These 9 T cell receptor beta chains originate from one sample sequenced in a study of blood T cell repertoires in COVID-19. This table comes from immunoSEQ multiplex PCR, and its TCRdb copy is limited to in-frame clones, with some not included. The profile shows more than 80,000 clones, 71% of them singletons. The sample was peripheral blood. The receptors come from a human donor with acute or convalescent COVID-19. The donor label of this sample is uncertain.

The genes are TRBV14 and TRBJ1-1, with D possibly matching TRBD1 (6 bases). From germline, CDR1 is SGHDN and CDR2 FVKESK. Trimming left V 5 bases short and J 8 bases short, with 27 bases between. This CDR3 is built from 17 residues. The CDR3: CASSNRDTYFALPEAFF. The CDR3 DNA follows: TGTGCCAGCAGCAACCGGGACACCTACTTCGCTCTTCCCGAAGCTTTCTTT.

This chain uses TRBV7-9 with TRBJ1-6, with a tentative D call TRBD1 (6 bases). Trimming took 6 bases from V and 0 from J, leaving 9 bases between them. The CDR3 totals 15 residues. Germline V gene sequence: CDR1 SEHNR, CDR2 FQNEAQ (reference sequence). The CDR3 loop reads CASSQDSSYNSPLHF. CDR3 nucleotide sequence: TGTGCCAGCAGTCAGGACAGCTCCTATAATTCACCCCTCCACTTT.

V usage is TRBV3-1 (or the pseudogene TRBV3-2) and J usage is TRBJ1-2, with 7 bases aligning to TRBD1. This CDR3 has 16 residues. Germline loops: CDR1 LGHDT, CDR2 YNNKEL (reference sequence). V dropped 1 base and J dropped 0; count of bases not matched to a gene: 5. CDR3 DNA sequence: TGTGCCAGCAGCCAAGGCTCCGGGACAGCTAACTATGGCTACACCTTC. It translates to CASSQGSGTANYGYTF.

The rearrangement links TRBV6-6 to TRBJ1-5, with a weak D call TRBD1 (5 bases). V was trimmed by 8 bases and J by 4 bases, leaving 12 bases between them. This CDR3 is 13 amino acids long. Per the germline V gene, CDR1 is MNHNY and CDR2 is SVGAGI (reference sequence). CDR3 DNA: TGTGCCAGCTCTAGGGGTAAGAATCAGCCCCAGCATTTT. Translated, it gives CASSRGKNQPQHF.

The V call is TRBV10-1, the J call TRBJ1-1; a weak D match, TRBD1 (6 bases). Trimming shortened V by 7 bases and J by 4 bases, and 13 bases separated the two germline ends. Germline V lookup: CDR1 WNHNN, CDR2 SYGVQD (reference sequence). The CDR3 is made up of 13 amino acids. The CDR3, as DNA: TGCGCCAGCAACAGGGAAGCTGGCACTGAAGCTTTCTTT. Amino acids: CASNREAGTEAFF.

V usage is TRBV28 and J usage is TRBJ1-6; D call uncertain. The germline CDR1 and CDR2 sequences are MDHEN and SYDVKM. The V and J ends lost 10 bases and 0 bases respectively, with 10 bases between them. The CDR3 loop spans 14 amino acids. CDR3 bases: TGTGCCACGGTCGGGAGCTCCTATAATTCACCCCTCCACTTT. Translated, it gives CATVGSSYNSPLHF.

This chain joins TRBV7-9 and TRBJ1-1, with D perhaps matching TRBD1 (5 bases). V dropped 5 bases and J dropped 0 bases, with 10 bases sitting between them. In germline, CDR1 is SEHNR, CDR2 FQNEAQ (reference sequence). The CDR3 is 14 amino acids. The CDR3 spells CASSVDSMNTEAFF. In DNA form, the CDR3 reads TGTGCCAGCAGCGTTGACAGCATGAACACTGAAGCTTTCTTT.

The chain couples TRBV2 to TRBJ1-2; 7 bases are shared with TRBD1. Looked up from germline, CDR1 is SNHLY and CDR2 is FYNNEI. The CDR3 length is 13 residues. V shed 5 bases, J shed 2 bases, and the junction held 2 bases outside the gene matches. CDR3 in DNA: TGTGCCAGCAGTCGACAGGGAAACTATGGCTACACCTTC. Its protein is CASSRQGNYGYTF.

The DNA for the CDR3 is TGTGCCAGCAGCTTGGCGGGTACTAGCGGGGGGGGTTCAGATACGCAGTATTTT. Residues: CASSLAGTSGGGSDTQYF. The chain couples TRBV5-5 to TRBJ2-3, with TRBD2 matching over 13 bases. The CDR3 consists of 18 residues. Germline loops: CDR1 SGHKS, CDR2 YYEKEE (reference sequence). J lost 4 bases, V lost 0 bases, and 8 bases had no gene match.